These T cell receptor beta chains were read from a single sample in a study of T cell clonotyping in hematopoietic cell transplantation. Repertoires were generated with immunoSEQ multiplex PCR, while TCRdb's copy carries only in-frame clones and drops some. Of some 29,000 clones detected, less than 85% appear once; the ten largest clones hold less than 2%. The sample consisted of peripheral blood mononuclear cells, taken before stem cell transplant. The origin of the receptors is a middle-aged man with acute myeloid leukemia. Some clones in this sample may be carry-over from other donors' samples. Both conserved end residues are part of each CDR3. The order of the fields is clone size, D gene, V gene, J gene, CDR3 DNA, CDR3 protein. D genes are given only for firm matches. The size entry is marked missing in some rows and otherwise reads once, few, many or a size class.

-	TRBD1	TRBV2	TRBJ2-7	TGTGCCCCAACCCCCCGGGACAGCTTTCCTGAGCAGTACTTC	CAPTPRDSFPEQYF
-	-	TRBV5-1	TRBJ2-3	TGCGCCAGCAGCTTGACCACAGATACGCAGTATTTT	CASSLTTDTQYF
-	TRBD2	TRBV7-8	TRBJ2-1	TGTGCCAGCAGCTTGGGACTAGCGGGACGACCCTACAATGAGCAGTTCTTC	CASSLGLAGRPYNEQFF
few	-	TRBV11-3	TRBJ2-7	TGTGCCAGCAGCTTAGTGGGCAGTACTTACGAGCAGTACTTC	CASSLVGSTYEQYF
-	-	TRBV6-5	TRBJ1-1	TGTGCCAGCAGTCCAAGATCGAACACTGAAGCTTTCTTT	CASSPRSNTEAFF
-	-	TRBV30	TRBJ1-2	TGTGCCTGGAGCCCGGAGGGGAGCTATGGCTACACCTTC	CAWSPEGSYGYTF
-	-	TRBV4-1	TRBJ1-2	TGCGCCAGCAGCCAAGACTCCCAGTTGAGTCTTAACTATGGCTACACCTTC	CASSQDSQLSLNYGYTF
-	-	TRBV4-2	TRBJ1-5	TGTGCCAGCAGCCAAGAAAGGGGTTTTTATCAGCCCCAGCATTTT	CASSQERGFYQPQHF
once	-	TRBV4-3	TRBJ2-2	TGCGCCAGCAGCGTAGGCGGGACCGGGGAGCTGTTTTTT	CASSVGGTGELFF
few	TRBD1	TRBV18	TRBJ1-4	TGTGCCAGCTCACCCCGGACAGGGACGCTGTTTTTT	CASSPRTGTLFF
-	TRBD2	TRBV4-3	TRBJ2-1	TGCGCCAGCAGCCAAAGCGGGGTATATGGTGAGCAGTTCTTC	CASSQSGVYGEQFF
-	-	TRBV9	TRBJ2-2	TGTGCCAGCAGTGCAGTGGGGGGAACCGGGGAGCTGTTTTTT	CASSAVGGTGELFF
-	TRBD1	TRBV25-1	TRBJ2-2	TGTGCCAGCAGTGAATTAGACAGGGTTTCCGGGGAGCTGTTTTTT	CASSELDRVSGELFF
-	-	TRBV9	TRBJ2-1	TGTGCCAGCAGCGTAGGTTGGTGGGGCTCCTACAATGAGCAGTTCTTC	CASSVGWWGSYNEQFF
-	-	TRBV28	TRBJ2-7	TGTGCCAGCAGTCCCGGAGCGCACCAGTACGAGCAGTACTTC	CASSPGAHQYEQYF
once	-	TRBV7-2	TRBJ1-2	TGTGCCAGCAGCCCAGGGGCCACTCGCGGCTATGGCTACACCTTC	CASSPGATRGYGYTF
-	-	TRBV5-1	TRBJ2-1	TGCGCCAGCAAAGCAGGTTTCGACAATGAGCAGTTCTTC	CASKAGFDNEQFF
-	-	TRBV7-6	TRBJ1-4	TGTGCCAGCAGCTACAGCGTTTATGCAACTAATGAAAAACTGTTTTTT	CASSYSVYATNEKLFF
-	-	TRBV6-1	TRBJ2-5	TGTGCCAGCAGCGGACCATTCCAAGAGACCCAGTACTTC	CASSGPFQETQYF
-	-	TRBV9	TRBJ2-7	TGTGCCAGCAGCGTAGACCCAGCGGACTACGAGCAGTACTTC	CASSVDPADYEQYF
-	TRBD2	TRBV28	TRBJ2-7	TGTGCCAGCAGCACAGGACTAGCGGGAGAGCAGTACTTC	CASSTGLAGEQYF
-	TRBD2	TRBV28	TRBJ2-7	TGTGCCAGCAGTTTATCCCGGACTAGGTCCTACGAGCAGTACTTC	CASSLSRTRSYEQYF